Included here is one TCR beta chain sequence, with context. This sample was included in a study of cytomegalovirus exposure and HLA in healthy donors. PCR involved 60 Vbeta and 13 Jbeta primers. Profiling relied on immunoSEQ multiplex PCR, and the TCRdb table lists in-frame clones only, not all of them. The profile shows 85,000 to 130,000 clones, about four fifths of them singletons. Donors sampled were nominally healthy, though unrecorded immune exposures were likely. The CDR3 consists of 15 residues. The germline V gene has CDR1 SGDLS and CDR2 YYNGEE. V dropped 5 bases and J dropped 7; count of bases not matched to a gene: 13.

This TCR derives from a man aged 50 to 59 in good health and CMV-seronegative. The gene calls are TRBV9 and TRBJ2-3, with TRBD1 matching over 7 bases. The material sequenced was PBMCs. The DNA of the CDR3 is TGTGCCAGCAGTGGAACATGGGGACAGACAAATACGCAGTATTTT. Encoded protein: CASSGTWGQTNTQYF. The full variable domain, with the rest looked up from reference TRBV9 and TRBJ2-3, is DSGVTQTPKHLITATGQRVTLRCSPRSGDLSVYWYQQSLDQGLQFLIQYYNGEERAKGNILERFSAQQFPDLHSELNLSSLELGDSALYFCASSGTWGQTNTQYFGPGTRLTVL.